This T cell receptor (beta chain) was documented in a study of glioma-infiltrating T cells. General observations from the study: Non-neoplastic patients had below-expected tissue-blood divergence, while all gliomas exceeded expectation. Very few CDR3 sequences were shared between tissue and blood.

Using RNA template, CDR3s of TCR alpha and beta were amplified with iRepertoire arm-PCR. One-step reverse transcription and amplification started from roughly 100-400 ng of tissue mRNA or PBMC total RNA. TCRdb fed the multiplex PCR reads into MiXCR, producing one record per CDR3 protein. The sample consists of some 190,000 distinct CDR3 sequences, 32% of them appearing once. As regards this clonotype: Antigen specificity is unknown.

The CDR3 extends over 16 amino acids. Between the trimmed V and J ends, which lost 1 base and 4 bases, there was a span of 13 bases. Per the germline V gene, CDR1 is KGHDR and CDR2 is SFDVKD. Material: glioma tissue, nonneoplastic brain tissue, or PBMCs (not recorded which). The V gene is TRBV24-1, the J gene TRBJ2-1; possibly TRBD1 for D (5 bases). This TCR came from a human donor with low-grade glioma or glioblastoma, undergoing nonglioma brain surgery, or in good health (not recorded which). The CDR3, as DNA: TGTGCCACCAGTGATTTTAGTCAAAAGGGGTACAATGAGCAGTTCTTC. Its translation: CATSDFSQKGYNEQFF.